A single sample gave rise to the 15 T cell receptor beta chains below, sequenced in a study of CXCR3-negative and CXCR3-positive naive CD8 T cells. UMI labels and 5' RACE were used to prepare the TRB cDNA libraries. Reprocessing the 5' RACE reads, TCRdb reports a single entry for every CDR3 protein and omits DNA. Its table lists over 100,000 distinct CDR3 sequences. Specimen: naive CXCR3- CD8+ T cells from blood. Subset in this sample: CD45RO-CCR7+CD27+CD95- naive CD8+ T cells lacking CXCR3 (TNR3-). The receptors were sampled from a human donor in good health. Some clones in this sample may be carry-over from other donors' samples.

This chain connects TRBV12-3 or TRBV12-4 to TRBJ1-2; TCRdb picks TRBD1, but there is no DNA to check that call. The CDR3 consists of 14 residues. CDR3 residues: CASSLGRGRDGYTF.

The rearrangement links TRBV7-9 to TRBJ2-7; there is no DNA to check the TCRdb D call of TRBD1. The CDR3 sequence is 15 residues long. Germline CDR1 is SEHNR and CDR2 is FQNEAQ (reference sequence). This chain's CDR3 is CASSPHTGSINEQYF. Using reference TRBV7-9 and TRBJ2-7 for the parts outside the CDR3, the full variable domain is DTGVSQNPRHKITKRGQNVTFRCDPISEHNRLYWYRQTLGQGPEFLTYFQNEAQLEKSRLLSDRFSAERPKGSFSTLEIQRTEQGDSAMYLCASSPHTGSINEQYFGPGTRLTVT.

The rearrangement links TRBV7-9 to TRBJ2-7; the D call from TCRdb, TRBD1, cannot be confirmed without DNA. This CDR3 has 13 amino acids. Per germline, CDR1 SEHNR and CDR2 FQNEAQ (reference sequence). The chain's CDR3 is CASSLPGGHEQYF.

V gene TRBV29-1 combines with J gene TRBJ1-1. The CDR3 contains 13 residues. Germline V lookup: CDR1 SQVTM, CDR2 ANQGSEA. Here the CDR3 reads CSVEGDTNTEAFF.

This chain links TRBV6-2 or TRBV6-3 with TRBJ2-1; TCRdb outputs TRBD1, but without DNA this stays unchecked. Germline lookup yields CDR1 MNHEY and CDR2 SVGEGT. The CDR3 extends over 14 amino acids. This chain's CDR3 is CASSFWSPGNEQFF.

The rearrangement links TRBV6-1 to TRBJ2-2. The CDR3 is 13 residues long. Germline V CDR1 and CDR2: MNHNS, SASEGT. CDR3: CATRSGNTGELFF.

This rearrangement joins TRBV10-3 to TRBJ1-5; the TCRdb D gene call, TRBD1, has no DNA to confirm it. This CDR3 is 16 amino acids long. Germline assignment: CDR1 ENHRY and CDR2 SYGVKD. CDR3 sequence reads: CAISESQAYSNQPQHF.

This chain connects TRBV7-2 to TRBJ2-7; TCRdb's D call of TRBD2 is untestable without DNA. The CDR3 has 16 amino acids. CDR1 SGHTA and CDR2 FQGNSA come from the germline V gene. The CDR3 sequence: CASSFYSASGGYEQYF. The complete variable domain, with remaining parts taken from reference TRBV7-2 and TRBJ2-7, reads GAGVSQSPSNKVTEKGKDVELRCDPISGHTALYWYRQSLGQGLEFLIYFQGNSAPDKSGLPSDRFSAERTGGSVSTLTIQRTQQEDSAVYLCASSFYSASGGYEQYFGPGTRLTVT.

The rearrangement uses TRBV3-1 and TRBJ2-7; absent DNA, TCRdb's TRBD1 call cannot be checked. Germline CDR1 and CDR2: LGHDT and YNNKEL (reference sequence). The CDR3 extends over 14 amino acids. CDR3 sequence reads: CASSYVTGVYEQYF.

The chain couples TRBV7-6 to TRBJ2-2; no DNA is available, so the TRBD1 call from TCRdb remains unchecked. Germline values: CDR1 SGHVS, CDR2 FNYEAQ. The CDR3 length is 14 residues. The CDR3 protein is CASSFRHSTGELFF.

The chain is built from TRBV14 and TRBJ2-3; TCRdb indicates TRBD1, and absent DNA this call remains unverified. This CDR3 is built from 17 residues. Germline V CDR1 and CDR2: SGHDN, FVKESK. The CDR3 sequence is CASSRHTGQGGSDTQYF.

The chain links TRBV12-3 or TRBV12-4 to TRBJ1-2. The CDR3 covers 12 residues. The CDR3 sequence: CASQLVNYGYTF.

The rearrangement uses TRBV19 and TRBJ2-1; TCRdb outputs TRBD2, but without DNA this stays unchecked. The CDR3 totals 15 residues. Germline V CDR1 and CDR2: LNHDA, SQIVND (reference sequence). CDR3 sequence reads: CASSEREYIYNEQFF.

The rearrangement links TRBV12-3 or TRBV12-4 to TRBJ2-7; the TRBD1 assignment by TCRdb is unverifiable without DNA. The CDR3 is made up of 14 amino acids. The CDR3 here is CASSSTDGVVGQYF.

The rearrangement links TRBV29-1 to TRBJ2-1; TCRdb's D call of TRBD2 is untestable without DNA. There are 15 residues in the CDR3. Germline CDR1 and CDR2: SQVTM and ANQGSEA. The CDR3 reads CSVEDGLADYNEQFF.